The next 25 T cell receptor beta chains were all read from a single sample in a study of blood T cell repertoires in COVID-19 (TCRdb year 2020). To prepare the library, the immunoSEQ multiplex PCR assay was applied. The table comes from immuneACCESS by way of TCRdb, which keeps in-frame sequences with V and J called. Part of the clones is missing from these tables; in studies checked, under half for an unresolved V gene and the rest for unknown reasons. This sample gives roughly 200,000 clones in total; 75% to 90% of them show up just once. The ten largest clones represent 1.2% of the sample. Specimen: PBMCs or T cells enriched from blood (not recorded which). All receptors come from a young man who had recovered from COVID-19.

V usage is TRBV7-2 and J usage is TRBJ2-1, with 13 bases fitting TRBD2. V lost 5 bases, J lost 3 bases, and 7 bases stayed unmatched. In germline, CDR1 is SGHTA, CDR2 FQGNSA. This CDR3 is 17 amino acids long. The CDR3 coding sequence is TGTGCCAGCAGCCCACGATGGACTAGCGGGAGCTACAATGAGCAGTTCTTC. Amino acid sequence: CASSPRWTSGSYNEQFF.

The chain couples TRBV6-2 or TRBV6-3 to TRBJ1-5; D is unclear. Trimming took 4 bases from V and 3 from J, leaving 4 bases between them. Germline V gene data show CDR1 as MNHEY and CDR2 as SVGEGT. The CDR3 length is 12 residues. The CDR3 here is CASSFLNQPQHF. CDR3 coding DNA: TGTGCCAGCAGTTTCCTCAATCAGCCCCAGCATTTT.

The chain couples TRBV5-1 to TRBJ2-3, with D perhaps matching TRBD2 (5 bases). This CDR3 is 15 amino acids long. Trimming cost V 0 bases and J 0 bases, with 8 bases left between them. CDR1 and CDR2 from the germline V gene are SGHRS and YFSETQ. DNA of the CDR3: TGCGCCAGCAGCTTGGATCCGGGAAGCACAGATACGCAGTATTTT. Its protein product is CASSLDPGSTDTQYF.

The J gene is TRBJ2-7, the V gene TRBV9; D is ambiguous. This CDR3 is 13 amino acids long. From germline, CDR1 is SGDLS and CDR2 YYNGEE. V shed 0 bases and J shed 3 bases, with 7 bases lying between them. CDR3 bases: TGTGCCAGCAGCGTAGGGCCAGTCTACGAGCAGTACTTC. Its protein is CASSVGPVYEQYF.

The chain uses TRBV11-2 and TRBJ1-3; D is undetermined. V was trimmed by 2 bases and J by 1 base, leaving 18 bases between them. Germline CDR1 and CDR2: SGHAT and FQNNGV. This CDR3 is built from 18 residues. This CDR3 reads CASSLLLQKRVSGNTIYF. The CDR3 region has the DNA TGTGCCAGCAGCTTATTACTTCAGAAGAGGGTTTCTGGAAACACCATATATTTT.

The chain couples TRBV11-3 to TRBJ2-7, with a tentative D call TRBD1 (5 bases). The CDR3 totals 14 residues. Deletions cut 5 bases from V and 0 bases from J, with 11 bases between. Germline loops: CDR1 SGHNT, CDR2 YENEEA. The CDR3 DNA reads TGTGCCAGCAGCCTCGGACACGGCTCCTACGAGCAGTACTTC. This translates into CASSLGHGSYEQYF.

The chain uses TRBV7-9 and TRBJ1-4; tentatively, D is TRBD1 (6 bases). The germline V and J ends were trimmed by 5 bases and 11 bases, with 21 bases remaining between them. The CDR3 runs to 15 residues. CDR1 is SEHNR, CDR2 FQNEAQ, per germline (reference sequence). For the CDR3, the DNA is TGTGCCAGCAGCCCACCGGACAGCACTATGAGGAAACTGTTTTTT. This encodes CASSPPDSTMRKLFF.

The V gene is TRBV6-2 or TRBV6-3, the J gene TRBJ2-5, with a tentative D call TRBD2 (5 bases). The germline V and J ends were trimmed by 4 bases and 2 bases, with 11 bases remaining between them. Germline CDR1 reads MNHEY; CDR2 reads SVGEGT. The CDR3 runs to 14 residues. CDR3 nucleotides: TGTGCCAGCAGTTTGATAGGGAGTCAAGAGACCCAGTACTTC. Translated: CASSLIGSQETQYF.

The V and J genes are TRBV30 and TRBJ1-1; unclear D gene. The CDR3 consists of 15 residues. Germline values: CDR1 GTSNPN, CDR2 SVGIG (reference sequence). Trimming took 1 base from V and 3 from J, leaving 15 bases between them. The CDR3 is CAWSAPLGGDTEAFF. The CDR3 DNA reads as TGTGCCTGGAGTGCACCCCTGGGCGGGGACACTGAAGCTTTCTTT.

V and J are TRBV5-1 and TRBJ2-5; weak D call: TRBD2 (6 bases). This CDR3 has 17 amino acids. Deletions cut 0 bases from V and 4 bases from J, with 19 bases between. The germline V gene has CDR1 SGHRS and CDR2 YFSETQ. DNA of the CDR3: TGCGCCAGCAGCTTGGAGCCTTTCGGGAGAACGGGAGAGACCCAGTACTTC. It encodes CASSLEPFGRTGETQYF.

CDR3 loop: CASSYESGSAYNEQFF. CDR3 DNA: TGTGCCAGCAGTTACGAAAGCGGGAGTGCCTACAATGAGCAGTTCTTC. V gene TRBV6-2 or TRBV6-3 combines with J gene TRBJ2-1; 8 nucleotides agree with TRBD2. Germline CDR1 and CDR2: MNHEY and SVGEGT. Losses at the gene ends were 2 bases for V and 2 bases for J; bases not matched to a gene: 5. The CDR3 runs to 16 residues.

The V gene is TRBV28, the J gene TRBJ1-2; possibly TRBD1 for D (5 bases). CDR1 and CDR2 from the germline V gene are MDHEN and SYDVKM. CDR3 length: 15 amino acids. Trimming took off 6 bases at V and 8 bases at J, with 22 bases between the two ends. The CDR3 here is CASRSRWRGSGGYTF. The CDR3 DNA follows: TGTGCCAGCAGATCCCGATGGAGGGGCAGCGGGGGCTACACCTTC.

This clone appeared a single time. The rearrangement links TRBV15 to TRBJ2-3; 8 bases align to TRBD2. The CDR3 runs 16 residues. Germline CDR1 is LNHNV and CDR2 is YYDKDF (reference sequence). V was pared by 3 bases and J by 7 bases, with 12 bases of the junction left unmatched. Here the CDR3 reads CATSRRPGGGRYTQYF. The CDR3 coding sequence is TGTGCCACCAGCAGGCGTCCGGGGGGGGGCCGTTATACGCAGTATTTT.

The chain uses TRBV9 and TRBJ1-5; 8 bases are a match to TRBD1. CDR3 length: 14 residues. The V segment lost 4 bases and the J segment 6 bases; nucleotides outside the gene matches: 6. Germline-derived CDR1 and CDR2 are SGDLS and YYNGEE. This CDR3 is CASSPQGGSQPQHF. CDR3 sequence (DNA): TGTGCCAGCAGCCCACAGGGGGGGAGTCAGCCCCAGCATTTT.

V usage is TRBV6-2 or TRBV6-3 and J usage is TRBJ2-3; TRBD1 matches 8 bases. Germline values: CDR1 MNHEY, CDR2 SVGEGT. The CDR3 spans 15 residues. J lost 6 bases, V lost 6 bases, and 11 bases had no gene match. This CDR3 reads CASSPRTGRLDTQYF. CDR3 DNA sequence: TGTGCCAGCAGCCCTAGGACAGGGAGATTGGATACGCAGTATTTT.

The chain's CDR3 is CASSLSTPPGGYMNTEAFF. The CDR3 coding sequence is TGTGCCAGCAGCTTATCCACCCCACCAGGGGGATACATGAACACTGAAGCTTTCTTT. The chain couples TRBV7-8 to TRBJ1-1, with 7 positions matching TRBD1. J lost 0 bases, V lost 2 bases, and 15 bases had no gene match. The CDR3 sequence is 19 residues long. Germline CDR1 is SGHVS and CDR2 is FQNEAQ.

The V and J genes are TRBV18 and TRBJ2-3, with 7 positions matching TRBD2. The CDR3 extends over 16 amino acids. Losses at the gene ends were 1 base for V and 0 bases for J; bases not matched to a gene: 4. Germline V gene sequence: CDR1 KGHSH, CDR2 LQKENI. In nucleotides, the CDR3 is TGTGCCAGCTCACCACGGGGAGGGTCTAGCACAGATACGCAGTATTTT. This translates into CASSPRGGSSTDTQYF.

The chain couples TRBV29-1 to TRBJ2-1, with 8 bases lining up with TRBD2. From germline, CDR1 is SQVTM and CDR2 ANQGSEA. With V trimmed by 3 bases and J by 4 bases, 5 bases remained unmatched. CDR3 length: 14 residues. CDR3 sequence: CSVDWSSGYNEQFF. The CDR3 region has the DNA TGCAGCGTTGACTGGTCTAGCGGGTACAATGAGCAGTTCTTC.

V is TRBV19 and J is TRBJ2-3, with D perhaps matching TRBD1 (6 bases). The CDR3 contains 15 residues. Trimming took 5 bases from V and 2 from J, leaving 14 bases between them. CDR1 and CDR2 from the germline V gene are LNHDA and SQIVND (reference sequence). The CDR3 protein is CASSSWTASTDTQYF. The CDR3 DNA is TGTGCCAGTAGTTCTTGGACAGCCTCCACAGATACGCAGTATTTT.

The V call is TRBV7-2, the J call TRBJ2-5, with 12 bases identical to TRBD2. The CDR3 is 15 amino acids. J gave up 5 bases and V 5 bases, and 6 bases lay outside the gene matches. Per the germline V gene, CDR1 is SGHTA and CDR2 is FQGNSA. CDR3 protein: CASSPLAGGIETQYF. The CDR3 nucleotides read TGTGCCAGCAGCCCGCTAGCGGGAGGGATTGAGACCCAGTACTTC.

V and J are TRBV28 and TRBJ2-3; 14 bases are shared with TRBD2. CDR3 length: 17 residues. The trim removed 6 bases at V and 5 bases at J, leaving 10 bases unmatched. The germline gives CDR1 MDHEN, CDR2 SYDVKM. The chain's CDR3 is CASRGPGLAGAVDTQYF. CDR3 coding DNA: TGTGCCAGCAGAGGACCGGGACTAGCGGGAGCAGTAGATACGCAGTATTTT. The full variable domain, rest sourced from reference TRBV28 and TRBJ2-3, is DVKVTQSSRYLVKRTGEKVFLECVQDMDHENMFWYRQDPGLGLRLIYFSYDVKMKEKGDIPEGYSVSREKKERFSLILESASTNQTSMYLCASRGPGLAGAVDTQYFGPGTRLTVL.

Comment on this clone: An end of the junction does not agree with germline; a read error may underlie this. J is TRBJ2-3 and V is TRBV6-2 or TRBV6-3; tentative D call: TRBD2 (5 bases). Germline CDR1 MNHEY, CDR2 SVGEGT. The CDR3 totals 15 residues. The DNA for the CDR3 is TGTGCCAGCAGTGACTCCTATAGCGACACAGATACGCAGTATTTT. Translating it yields CASSDSYSDTDTQYF.

The genes are TRBV19 and TRBJ2-7; TRBD1 matches 7 bases. Germline CDR1 LNHDA, CDR2 SQIVND (reference sequence). The CDR3 is 12 amino acids. Germline trimming cut 7 bases from V and 6 bases from J; bases unmatched to any gene: 6. CDR3 sequence: CASNGRGREQYF. CDR3 bases: TGTGCCAGTAATGGAAGGGGGCGCGAGCAGTACTTC.

The CDR3 protein is CASSQAIGAGGRVEQFF. The DNA of the CDR3 is TGCGCCAGCAGCCAAGCAATCGGAGCGGGAGGGAGGGTTGAGCAGTTCTTC. This chain connects TRBV4-1 to TRBJ2-1; 10 nucleotides align to TRBD2. Germline values: CDR1 MGHRA, CDR2 YSYEKL. This CDR3 is built from 17 residues. The junction had 12 bases not matched to a gene; V was cut back by 1 base and J by 9 bases.

The J gene is TRBJ2-3, the V gene TRBV5-6, with 7 bases lining up with TRBD1. The germline V gene encodes CDR1 SGHDT and CDR2 YYEEEE. The CDR3 runs 15 residues. Trimming removed 3 bases from V and 2 bases from J; junction bases left unmatched: 6. The CDR3 DNA reads TGTGCCAGCAGCTGGTTCGACAGGGTCACAGATACGCAGTATTTT. Encoded protein: CASSWFDRVTDTQYF.